The text below deals with one T cell receptor beta chain. The antigen is unknown. The sample comes from a study of tumor-infiltrating lymphocytes in localized non-small cell lung cancer. The CDR3 extends over 16 amino acids. V shed 3 bases, J shed 1 base, and the junction held 8 bases outside the gene matches. Germline V gene lookup returns CDR1 SGHAT and CDR2 FQDESV (reference sequence). TCRdb keeps only in-frame clones here, not all; method: immunoSEQ multiplex PCR. Of about 16,000 clones detected, under 85% appear once; the ten largest clones hold 9.1%. Study results and limitations: Different pieces of the same tissue were used for each assay. Only some patients had TCR sequencing, depending on available tissue. No link was found between tumor T-cell fraction and recurrence-free survival.

The receptor was isolated from a human donor with non-small cell lung cancer. Sequenced material: lung tumor tissue. The chain links TRBV11-1 to TRBJ1-1; 7 nucleotides match TRBD1. The chain's CDR3 is CASSFDRVSGNTEAFF. The CDR3, as DNA: TGTGCCAGCAGCTTCGACAGGGTCTCAGGGAACACTGAAGCTTTCTTT.